Below are 29 T cell receptor beta chains sequenced from a single sample in a study of cytomegalovirus exposure and HLA in healthy donors. The PCR made use of 60 Vbeta and 13 Jbeta primers. Data came from immunoSEQ multiplex PCR; TCRdb stores just in-frame clones and leaves some out. The profile covers roughly 190,000 clones, with roughly 90% appearing a single time and around 0.98% taken by the ten largest. Sequencing was done on a sample of PBMCs. The receptors stem from a boy under 10 years old in good health and CMV-seronegative.

V usage is TRBV18 and J usage is TRBJ2-2, with D possibly TRBD1 on 5 matching bases. Germline CDR1 KGHSH, CDR2 LQKENI. This CDR3 is 16 amino acids long. Trimming took off 1 base at V and 1 base at J, with 10 bases between the two ends. In nucleotides, the CDR3 is TGTGCCAGCTCACCACTCTCCGGACAGAACACCGGGGAGCTGTTTTTT. Amino acids: CASSPLSGQNTGELFF. The full variable domain, rest sourced from reference TRBV18 and TRBJ2-2, is NAGVMQNPRHLVRRRGQEARLRCSPMKGHSHVYWYRQLPEEGLKFMVYLQKENIIDESGMPKERFSAEFPKEGPSILRIQQVVRGDSAAYFCASSPLSGQNTGELFFGEGSRLTVL.

DNA of the CDR3: TGTGCCAGCAGCTTAGCGTCCAGGTCCGCCTTCCGATCCTACAATGAGCAGTTCTTC. Translating it yields CASSLASRSAFRSYNEQFF. The chain employs TRBV7-8 and TRBJ2-1; D remains unclear. V gave up 0 bases and J gave up 1 base, with 19 bases separating them. CDR3 size: 19 residues. Germline loops: CDR1 SGHVS, CDR2 FQNEAQ.

This rearrangement joins TRBV5-4 to TRBJ2-3, with 8 bases matching TRBD1. The ends lost 4 bases at V and 6 bases at J; junction bases unmatched: 7. Germline V gives CDR1 SGHNT, CDR2 YYREEE (reference sequence). The CDR3 covers 14 residues. The CDR3 is CASSGTGWVDTQYF. CDR3 in DNA: TGTGCCAGCAGCGGGACAGGTTGGGTGGATACGCAGTATTTT.

The gene calls are TRBV5-4 and TRBJ2-5; the match to TRBD1 covers 10 bases. Germline V gene lookup returns CDR1 SGHNT and CDR2 YYREEE (reference sequence). The V segment lost 0 bases and the J segment 5 bases; nucleotides outside the gene matches: 7. This CDR3 has 16 amino acids. CDR3 in amino acids: CASSLAGGQGLETQYF. In nucleotides, the CDR3 is TGTGCCAGCAGCTTGGCAGGGGGACAGGGGCTGGAGACCCAGTACTTC. Supplemented by reference TRBV5-4 and TRBJ2-5, the full variable domain reads ETGVTQSPTHLIKTRGQQVTLRCSSQSGHNTVSWYQQALGQGPQFIFQYYREEENGRGNFPPRFSGLQFPNYSSELNVNALELDDSALYLCASSLAGGQGLETQYFGPGTRLLVL.

To note about this clone: The junction departs from germline at one end; a sequencing error may be responsible. The V call is TRBV7-9, the J call TRBJ1-3; D is possibly TRBD1 (5 bases). From germline, CDR1 is SEHNR and CDR2 FQNEAQ (reference sequence). This CDR3 has 15 residues. In DNA form, the CDR3 reads TGTGCCAGCCACTACTTGCGGGGGGATGGAAACACCATATGTTTT. Residues: CASHYLRGDGNTICF.

The chain couples TRBV18 to TRBJ2-5; 7 bases map to TRBD2. J lost 0 bases, V lost 1 base, and 8 bases had no gene match. This CDR3 spans 17 amino acids. CDR1 is KGHSH and CDR2 is LQKENI in the germline V gene. CDR3 loop: CASSPLQAGGYQETQYF. CDR3 nucleotides: TGTGCCAGCTCACCACTTCAGGCCGGGGGGTACCAAGAGACCCAGTACTTC.

This sequence joins TRBV10-3 and TRBJ1-2, with D perhaps TRBD1 (5 bases). Germline lookup yields CDR1 ENHRY and CDR2 SYGVKD. Trimming cost V 10 bases and J 4 bases, with 16 bases left between them. This CDR3 is 13 amino acids long. The CDR3 spells CATKGAGVYGYTF. The CDR3 coding sequence is TGTGCCACCAAGGGAGCGGGGGTCTATGGCTACACCTTC.

The CDR3 region has the DNA TGTGCCAGCAGACTAGCGGCTTCCTACGAGCAGTACTTC. It translates to CASRLAASYEQYF. The rearrangement uses TRBV27 and TRBJ2-7; TRBD2 aligns across 8 bases. V was clipped by 6 bases and J by 1 base; unmatched bases: 2. Germline assignment: CDR1 MNHEY and CDR2 SMNVEV (reference sequence). This CDR3 has 13 residues.

This rearrangement joins TRBV5-1 to TRBJ2-1, with 12 bases fitting TRBD2. The CDR3 is made up of 17 amino acids. After removal of 3 bases from V and 2 bases from J, the junction contained 6 bases not matched to a gene. The V gene's germline CDR1 is SGHRS and CDR2 YFSETQ. CDR3 region: CASSYRLAGAPYNEQFF. Written as DNA, the CDR3 is TGCGCCAGCAGCTACCGACTAGCGGGAGCGCCCTACAATGAGCAGTTCTTC.

This sequence joins TRBV6-5 and TRBJ2-1; the match to TRBD2 covers 9 bases. This CDR3 contains 15 residues. Germline V CDR1 and CDR2: MNHEY, SVGAGI. Germline trimming cut 5 bases from V and 7 bases from J; bases unmatched to any gene: 9. The CDR3 DNA reads TGTGCCAGCAGTGGGTATCTTAGCGGGAGAAATGAGCAGTTCTTC. Translated, it gives CASSGYLSGRNEQFF.

The CDR3 loop reads CASSFSPFTEAFF. In nucleotides, the CDR3 is TGTGCCAGCAGTTTTAGTCCCTTCACTGAAGCTTTCTTT. The rearrangement links TRBV28 to TRBJ1-1, with unresolved D. The CDR3 covers 13 residues. Germline lookup yields CDR1 MDHEN and CDR2 SYDVKM. V was trimmed by 3 bases and J by 4 bases, leaving 9 bases between them.

The V gene is TRBV6-5, the J gene TRBJ1-6; 7 bases are a match to TRBD1. The CDR3 runs to 14 residues. V shed 6 bases and J 10 bases; nucleotides not matched to a gene: 9. Germline V gene data show CDR1 as MNHEY and CDR2 as SVGAGI. This chain's CDR3 is CASSLTGLGSPLHF. Written as DNA, the CDR3 is TGTGCCAGCAGCCTGACAGGGTTAGGGTCACCCCTCCACTTT.

This clone appeared a single time. The chain uses TRBV6-1 and TRBJ2-3; 10 nucleotides agree with TRBD2. Looked up from germline, CDR1 is MNHNS and CDR2 is SASEGT. The CDR3 loop spans 16 amino acids. The trim removed 4 bases at V and 2 bases at J, leaving 6 bases unmatched. The CDR3, as DNA: TGTGCCAGCAGTGCGGTTAGCGGGGGGTTCACAGATACGCAGTATTTT. Translating it yields CASSAVSGGFTDTQYF.

The chain carries TRBV27 and TRBJ1-2; unclear D gene. Germline CDR1 MNHEY, CDR2 SMNVEV (reference sequence). V lost 5 bases to trimming and J lost 6 bases, with 16 bases between them. CDR3 size: 14 residues. The DNA for the CDR3 is TGTGCCAGCAGTACCCGATCGGGGTTGGATGGCTACACCTTC. Translation: CASSTRSGLDGYTF.

The chain couples TRBV28 to TRBJ2-7; 12 positions agree with TRBD2. V lost 5 bases to trimming and J lost 1 base; unmatched junction nucleotides: 0. CDR1 is MDHEN, CDR2 SYDVKM, per germline. The CDR3 consists of 14 residues. CDR3 coding DNA: TGTGCCAGCAGTCTAGCGGGAGGGTCCTACGAGCAGTACTTC. It translates to CASSLAGGSYEQYF. The complete variable domain, with remaining parts taken from reference TRBV28 and TRBJ2-7, reads DVKVTQSSRYLVKRTGEKVFLECVQDMDHENMFWYRQDPGLGLRLIYFSYDVKMKEKGDIPEGYSVSREKKERFSLILESASTNQTSMYLCASSLAGGSYEQYFGPGTRLTVT.

This clone came up once. The gene calls are TRBV5-1 and TRBJ2-3; 9 nucleotides agree with TRBD2. The CDR3 extends over 15 amino acids. Trimming cost V 1 base and J 4 bases; bases outside gene matches: 4. CDR1 and CDR2 from the germline V gene are SGHRS and YFSETQ. In DNA, the CDR3 is TGCGCCAGCAGCTTGAATAGCGGGGGTTCAGATACGCAGTATTTT. Amino acids: CASSLNSGGSDTQYF.

V gene TRBV5-1 combines with J gene TRBJ2-3; D uncertain. Trimming shortened V by 5 bases and J by 0 bases, and 16 bases separated the two germline ends. CDR3 length: 16 amino acids. Germline V gene data show CDR1 as SGHRS and CDR2 as YFSETQ. The chain's CDR3 is CASRAKASLSTDTQYF. CDR3 in DNA: TGCGCCAGCAGAGCAAAAGCTTCCCTTAGCACAGATACGCAGTATTTT.

This chain links TRBV29-1 with TRBJ2-7; tentatively, D is TRBD1 (6 bases). This CDR3 comprises 12 residues. The germline V gene encodes CDR1 SQVTM and CDR2 ANQGSEA. Trimming left V 6 bases short and J 5 bases short, with 14 bases between. The CDR3 region has the DNA TGCAGCGTCCGAGGGGGACGACACGAGCAGTACTTC. Amino acid sequence: CSVRGGRHEQYF.

The chain is built from TRBV7-9 and TRBJ2-5, with D possibly matching TRBD2 (5 bases). Germline V gene lookup returns CDR1 SEHNR and CDR2 FQNEAQ (reference sequence). The CDR3 is 16 residues long. The germline V and J ends were trimmed by 1 base and 2 bases, with 14 bases remaining between them. DNA of the CDR3: TGTGCCAGCAGCTTAGGGCACGGGGTGGGACAAGAGACCCAGTACTTC. It encodes CASSLGHGVGQETQYF.

The chain combines TRBV10-1 with TRBJ1-5; tentatively, D is TRBD1 (5 bases). This CDR3 has 19 residues. Per the germline V gene, CDR1 is WNHNN and CDR2 is SYGVQD (reference sequence). The germline V and J ends were trimmed by 0 bases and 1 base, with 19 bases remaining between them. CDR3 DNA sequence: TGCGCCAGCAGTGAGTCGGGGGGGACGACGAAGGGGAGCAATCAGCCCCAGCATTTT. It specifies CASSESGGTTKGSNQPQHF.

The rearrangement joins TRBV19 to TRBJ1-1; 8 bases are shared with TRBD1. After removal of 7 bases from V and 3 bases from J, the junction contained 4 bases not matched to a gene. Germline CDR1 is LNHDA and CDR2 is SQIVND (reference sequence). This CDR3 is 13 amino acids long. The CDR3 reads CASMDRVDTEAFF. As DNA, the CDR3 is TGTGCCAGTATGGACAGGGTCGACACTGAAGCTTTCTTT.

The CDR3 DNA follows: TGTGCCAGCAGTTTCTCGACAGAAAGTCCTAGCACAGATACGCAGTATTTT. This encodes CASSFSTESPSTDTQYF. V gene TRBV28 combines with J gene TRBJ2-3; the D gene is possibly TRBD1 (5 bases). CDR3 size: 17 residues. V was trimmed by 3 bases and J by 0 bases, leaving 16 bases between them. Germline V gene sequence: CDR1 MDHEN, CDR2 SYDVKM.

The chain couples TRBV27 to TRBJ2-1, with 12 bases fitting TRBD2. The V and J ends lost 5 bases and 8 bases, in that order; junction bases with no gene match: 10. The V gene's germline CDR1 is MNHEY and CDR2 SMNVEV (reference sequence). The CDR3 length is 16 residues. CDR3 nucleotide sequence: TGTGCCAGCAGTCCCAAACCTAGACTAGCGGGAGATGAGCAGTTCTTC. Translating gives CASSPKPRLAGDEQFF.

The chain recombines TRBV5-4 with TRBJ2-5; the match to TRBD2 covers 12 bases. The CDR3 runs 15 residues. V dropped 4 bases and J dropped 5; count of bases not matched to a gene: 6. The germline gives CDR1 SGHNT, CDR2 YYREEE (reference sequence). CDR3 region: CASSPRTSGTETQYF. The CDR3 DNA follows: TGTGCCAGCAGCCCCCGGACTAGCGGGACGGAGACCCAGTACTTC.

V usage is TRBV5-1 and J usage is TRBJ1-4; TRBD1 aligns across 7 bases. Germline CDR1 SGHRS, CDR2 YFSETQ. With V trimmed by 7 bases and J by 4 bases, 7 bases remained unmatched. CDR3 length equals 14 residues. DNA for the CDR3: TGCGCCAGCTCTACAGGGGTCCTTAATGAAAAACTGTTTTTT. Its translation is CASSTGVLNEKLFF.

CDR3 nucleotide sequence: TGTGCCTGGAGACGGGGGATTTTGGGACAGGTGTATGGAAACACCATATATTTT. Translated, it gives CAWRRGILGQVYGNTIYF. The chain recombines TRBV30 with TRBJ1-3, with 8 positions matching TRBD1. Germline loops: CDR1 GTSNPN, CDR2 SVGIG (reference sequence). The J segment lost 3 bases and the V segment lost 3 bases, leaving 16 bases of the junction unmatched. The CDR3 sequence is 18 residues long.

This chain joins TRBV6-4 and TRBJ2-2; 12 bases align to TRBD2. After removal of 6 bases from V and 5 bases from J, the junction contained 1 base not matched to a gene. The CDR3 covers 14 residues. Germline V CDR1 and CDR2: MRHNA, SNTAGT. The CDR3 DNA is TGTGCCAGCAGGACTAGCGGGGGTACCGGGGAGCTGTTTTTT. Protein sequence: CASRTSGGTGELFF.

The chain is built from TRBV11-1 and TRBJ1-1; tentatively, D is TRBD1 (6 bases). Trimming took 8 bases from V and 0 from J, leaving 10 bases between them. CDR1 SGHAT and CDR2 FQDESV come from the germline V gene (reference sequence). The CDR3 has 13 amino acids. This CDR3 is CASRTGLNTEAFF. The DNA for the CDR3 is TGTGCCAGCCGCACAGGGTTGAACACTGAAGCTTTCTTT.

This chain joins TRBV5-1 and TRBJ2-3, with TRBD1 matching 10 bases. V lost 4 bases, J lost 6 bases, and 5 bases stayed unmatched. Per germline, CDR1 SGHRS and CDR2 YFSETQ. The length of the CDR3 is 14 residues. CDR3 nucleotide sequence: TGCGCCAGCAGCGTGACAGGGGGCTACGATACGCAGTATTTT. Its translation is CASSVTGGYDTQYF.